This T cell receptor beta chain was recorded in a study of T cell clonotyping in hematopoietic cell transplantation. Turning to the study itself: Recipient samples before transplant were obtained post-cytoreduction. Findings of the study overall: Few recipient clonotypes overlapped donors; over 95% were de novo at given depth. After transplant, recipient diversity fell while pathologically expanded clonotypes grew through day 180.

Time point meaning: recipient sample about 28 days before transplant, after cytoreduction. Turning to this clone: Its antigen is currently unknown.

This CDR3 spans 16 amino acids. The germline gives CDR1 LNHDA, CDR2 SQIVND (reference sequence). The V segment lost 11 bases and the J segment 0 bases; nucleotides outside the gene matches: 10. The method was immunoSEQ multiplex PCR; TCRdb's version includes in-frame clones alone and lacks a portion of them. The repertoire has 45,000 or so clones, approximately 78% of them found once; the top ten carry 5.3%. Here the sequenced sample was peripheral blood mononuclear cells, taken before stem cell transplant. The TCR originated in a man aged 55 to 70 with myelodysplastic syndrome. Some clones in this sample may be carry-over from other donors' samples. V gene TRBV19 combines with J gene TRBJ2-6, with 7 bases matching TRBD1. CDR3 residues: CASKGAPSSGANVLTF. The CDR3 DNA sequence: TGTGCCTCTAAGGGGGCACCCAGCTCTGGGGCCAACGTCCTGACTTTC.